The 17 T cell receptor beta chains below all came from one sample that was sequenced in a study of vaccination effects on CD4 cells after COVID-19. Which antigens these TCRs recognize remains unknown. Antigen-specific CD4+ T cell clonotypes were called by their expansion after viral peptide-pool culture in ViraFEST. Subsequent to a culture period of 10 to 11 days, CD4+ T cells were isolated. No vaccinee had earlier SARS-CoV-2 infection, and nucleocapsid antibodies were negative. Method: immunoSEQ multiplex PCR; TCRdb's copy keeps in-frame clones and lacks some. This sample has 73,000 or so clones, with more than 60% found just once. Sequences were derived from CD4+ T cells from PBMCs cultured with SARS-CoV-2 spike peptides, sampled before COVID-19 vaccination. Source of these receptors: a human donor who received a COVID-19 vaccine.

The V and J genes are TRBV2 and TRBJ1-4; D unresolved. The length of the CDR3 is 17 residues. Germline V CDR1 and CDR2: SNHLY, FYNNEI. V lost 5 bases to trimming and J lost 3 bases, with 19 bases between them. The CDR3 DNA follows: TGTGCCAGCAGTCGACGACCTGACGGGCGGGCTAATGAAAAACTGTTTTTT. This gives the protein CASSRRPDGRANEKLFF.

The V gene is TRBV7-2, the J gene TRBJ2-3; TRBD1 matches 7 bases. Germline-derived CDR1 and CDR2 are SGHTA and FQGNSA. J lost 3 bases, V lost 4 bases, and 16 bases had no gene match. This CDR3 has 18 amino acids. The CDR3 region is CASSSRGQSALETDTQYF. The CDR3 DNA is TGTGCCAGCAGCTCCAGGGGACAGTCTGCACTGGAAACAGATACGCAGTATTTT.

This chain joins TRBV6-5 and TRBJ2-2; TRBD2 matches at 9 bases. This CDR3 is built from 15 residues. In germline, CDR1 is MNHEY, CDR2 SVGAGI. The junction had 6 bases not matched to a gene; V was cut back by 9 bases and J by 1 base. DNA of the CDR3: TGTGCCAGTTCCGTAGCGGGGGTGAACACCGGGGAGCTGTTTTTT. Protein: CASSVAGVNTGELFF.

The J gene is TRBJ1-1, the V gene TRBV30; D unresolved. Trimming removed 7 bases from V and 7 bases from J, with 19 bases in between. The CDR3 is 13 residues long. Germline assignment: CDR1 GTSNPN and CDR2 SVGIG (reference sequence). The CDR3 nucleotides are TGTGCCTCAAGGCGACCCCTCTCGGATGAAGCTTTCTTT. It yields the protein CASRRPLSDEAFF. The full variable domain, its missing parts supplied by reference TRBV30 and TRBJ1-1, is SQTIHQWPATLVQPVGSPLSLECTVEGTSNPNLYWYRQAAGRGLQLLFYSVGIGQISSEVPQNLSASRPQDRQFILSSKKLLLSDSGFYLCASRRPLSDEAFFGQGTRLTVV.

The CDR3 here is CASSFGQNSPLHF. The CDR3 region has the DNA TGTGCCAGCAGTTTTGGACAGAATTCACCCCTCCACTTT. V usage is TRBV12-3 or TRBV12-4 and J usage is TRBJ1-6; tentatively, D is TRBD1 (6 bases). The CDR3 is 13 amino acids. V was cut by 3 bases and J by 7 bases, with 7 bases left in between.

The chain couples TRBV10-3 to TRBJ1-1; D unresolved. Germline V lookup: CDR1 ENHRY, CDR2 SYGVKD. V shed 4 bases and J shed 5 bases, with 11 bases lying between them. This CDR3 is built from 13 residues. The CDR3 nucleotides are TGTGCCATCAGTGTTCTCCCCGAAACTGAAGCTTTCTTT. Protein: CAISVLPETEAFF.

J is TRBJ2-3 and V is TRBV12-3 or TRBV12-4; D unresolved. V dropped 3 bases and J dropped 1 base, with 5 bases sitting between them. The CDR3 loop spans 13 amino acids. This CDR3 reads CASSFEGTDTQYF. The CDR3 DNA reads TGTGCCAGCAGTTTCGAGGGCACAGATACGCAGTATTTT.

The gene calls are TRBV2 and TRBJ2-5; 7 bases fit TRBD2. Germline V gene lookup returns CDR1 SNHLY and CDR2 FYNNEI. The CDR3 has 13 amino acids. J lost 5 bases, V lost 6 bases, and 6 bases had no gene match. The CDR3, as DNA: TGTGCCAGCAGCCCTGGGGGAGGGGAGACCCAGTACTTC. This encodes CASSPGGGETQYF.

The gene calls are TRBV9 and TRBJ2-5, with TRBD2 matching over 11 bases. V shed 3 bases and J 5 bases; nucleotides not matched to a gene: 9. This CDR3 spans 16 amino acids. The germline V gene encodes CDR1 SGDLS and CDR2 YYNGEE. CDR3 in amino acids: CASSGGRSGGAETQYF. CDR3 nucleotide sequence: TGTGCCAGCAGCGGGGGACGTAGCGGGGGGGCTGAGACCCAGTACTTC.

This sequence joins TRBV6-1 and TRBJ2-6, with D possibly called TRBD1 or TRBD2 (5 bases each). From germline, CDR1 is MNHNS and CDR2 SASEGT. The V end lost 4 bases, the J end lost 0 bases, and 10 bases lay between the germline ends. CDR3 length equals 16 residues. This CDR3 reads CASSGGITSGANVLTF. CDR3 coding DNA: TGTGCCAGCAGTGGGGGGATTACCTCTGGGGCCAACGTCCTGACTTTC.

The V and J genes are TRBV6-5 and TRBJ1-2; TRBD1 aligns across 9 bases. Germline-derived CDR1 and CDR2 are MNHEY and SVGAGI. The CDR3 runs 13 residues. Germline trimming cut 6 bases from V and 7 bases from J; bases unmatched to any gene: 6. Here the CDR3 reads CASRRTGEGGYTF. Written as DNA, the CDR3 is TGTGCCAGCAGAAGGACAGGGGAGGGTGGCTACACCTTC.

The table lists this clone with a few counts. The V call is TRBV5-8, the J call TRBJ2-3, with TRBD2 identical over 11 bases. CDR1 is SGHTS, CDR2 YDEGEE, per germline. The CDR3 has 18 residues. Trimming removed 7 bases from V and 1 base from J; junction bases left unmatched: 14. The CDR3 nucleotides are TGTGCCAGCCCCAGCGCTCTAGCGGGGGGCTCGGGCACAGATACGCAGTATTTT. Translation: CASPSALAGGSGTDTQYF.

J is TRBJ2-2 and V is TRBV30, with TRBD1 matching over 7 bases. The CDR3 runs to 14 residues. CDR1 and CDR2 (germline): GTSNPN, SVGIG (reference sequence). Trimming at V came to 3 bases and at J to 5 bases, leaving 6 bases not matched to a gene. CDR3 amino acids: CAWRGSGGTGELFF. CDR3 nucleotide sequence: TGTGCCTGGAGAGGTTCAGGGGGAACCGGGGAGCTGTTTTTT.

V gene TRBV5-1 combines with J gene TRBJ2-2; 12 bases are shared with TRBD1. The CDR3 consists of 18 residues. Germline V gives CDR1 SGHRS, CDR2 YFSETQ. Trimming removed 4 bases from V and 0 bases from J; junction bases left unmatched: 7. In nucleotides, the CDR3 is TGCGCCAGCAGCGTGTCCGGGACAGGGGGCTCGAACACCGGGGAGCTGTTTTTT. Translated: CASSVSGTGGSNTGELFF.

This clone has a single count. The chain employs TRBV2 and TRBJ2-3; TRBD1 matches 8 bases. V lost 10 bases, J lost 0 bases, and 9 bases stayed unmatched. The length of the CDR3 is 15 residues. Germline V gene sequence: CDR1 SNHLY, CDR2 FYNNEI. The chain's CDR3 is CATIRDRRSTDTQYF. The CDR3 bases are TGTGCCACCATTCGGGACAGGAGAAGCACAGATACGCAGTATTTT.

The rearrangement joins TRBV5-1 to TRBJ1-3; D unresolved. Germline CDR1 reads SGHRS; CDR2 reads YFSETQ. V lost 4 bases and J lost 1, with 15 bases in between. The CDR3 totals 16 residues. The CDR3 DNA reads as TGCGCCAGCAGCCTGGGTGGGCTCGAGTCTGGAAACACCATATATTTT. Protein product: CASSLGGLESGNTIYF.

CDR3 sequence: CASSRDGTYGYTF. CDR3 bases: TGTGCCAGCAGCCGGGACGGCACGTACGGCTACACCTTC. The chain links TRBV27 to TRBJ1-2, with D possibly being TRBD1 (5 bases). Per the germline V gene, CDR1 is MNHEY and CDR2 is SMNVEV (reference sequence). Trimming took 6 bases from V and 8 from J, leaving 16 bases between them. The CDR3 covers 13 residues.